This TCR beta chain was observed in a study of cytomegalovirus exposure and HLA in healthy donors. TCRdb's table, derived via immunoSEQ multiplex PCR, lists solely in-frame clones and lacks some. This table holds tens of thousands of clones, nearly 96% found once. With V trimmed by 5 bases and J by 5 bases, 7 bases remained unmatched. Germline CDR1 reads SGHVS; CDR2 reads FQNEAQ. The CDR3 sequence is 15 residues long. Sequenced input: PBMCs. The TCR sequence derives from a woman between 18 and 29 years old in good health and CMV-seropositive. The V call is TRBV7-8, the J call TRBJ1-4, with 8 bases matching TRBD1. The CDR3 loop is CASSTPGQVNEKLFF. The CDR3 bases are TGTGCCAGCAGCACCCCGGGACAGGTCAATGAAAAACTGTTTTTT.